This paragraph reports one T cell receptor (beta chain). Its antigen is still unknown. This entry is derived from a study of STAT3 mutations in large granular lymphocyte leukemia. In the study overall: More than 30% of treated T-LGLL patients showed hematologic response to immunosuppression.

The table came from immunoSEQ multiplex PCR; TCRdb's copy has only in-frame clones and leaves some out. The sample has approximately 25,000 clones, around 93% seen once. Broader study findings: Every T-cell large granular lymphocyte leukemia patient had at least one immunodominant TCR beta clonotype.

This receptor was identified in a man aged 35-49 years with T-cell large granular lymphocyte leukemia. Some clones in this sample may be carry-over from other donors' samples. The specimen sequenced was peripheral blood mononuclear cells.

CDR3 region: CASRLGRRTDTQYF. DNA for the CDR3: TGTGCCAGTAGACTGGGTCGTCGCACAGATACGCAGTATTTT. The rearrangement links TRBV19 to TRBJ2-3; unclear D gene. Trimming left V 6 bases short and J 1 base short, with 11 bases between. This CDR3 has 14 residues. The germline gives CDR1 LNHDA, CDR2 SQIVND (reference sequence).